What follows are 12 T cell receptor beta chains derived from one specimen sequenced in a study of blood T cell repertoires in COVID-19. Some clones are missing from TCRdb's copy, which holds only in-frame ones; the method was immunoSEQ multiplex PCR. The top ten hold roughly 3% of the sample, which has under 300,000 clones, around nine tenths seen once. The specimen was PBMCs or T cells enriched from blood (not recorded which). Receptors originate from a woman in her 40s who had been exposed to COVID-19.

Concerning this clone itself: The germline gene is not matched at one end of the junction; a read error may be the cause. Within the sample, other DNA sequences also encode this same CDR3. This chain uses TRBV5-1 with TRBJ1-6; the D is unclear. The CDR3 loop spans 15 amino acids. Germline CDR1 and CDR2: SGHRS and YFSETQ. The CDR3 reads CASSLGTDYNSPLHF. The DNA of the CDR3 is TGTGCCAGCAGCTTGGGAACAGACTATAATTCACCCCTCCACTTT.

The chain recombines TRBV9 with TRBJ2-5; weak D call: TRBD2 (5 bases). V was pared by 0 bases and J by 4 bases, with 16 bases between. Looked up from germline, CDR1 is SGDLS and CDR2 is YYNGEE. This CDR3 is 16 amino acids long. The CDR3: CASSVGGGGSRETQYF. CDR3 bases: TGTGCCAGCAGCGTAGGGGGTGGCGGGTCCCGAGAGACCCAGTACTTC.

The gene calls are TRBV18 and TRBJ2-7; a possible D gene is TRBD2 (6 bases). This CDR3 is built from 14 residues. CDR1 is KGHSH, CDR2 LQKENI, per germline. V lost 1 base and J 1 base, leaving 8 bases between the germline ends. The CDR3 DNA reads TGTGCCAGCTCACCACAGGGGACTTCCTACGAGCAGTACTTC. It translates to CASSPQGTSYEQYF.

The V and J genes are TRBV27 and TRBJ2-5; 10 bases agree with TRBD1. V lost 0 bases, J lost 5 bases, and 0 bases stayed unmatched. The CDR3 is 14 residues long. CDR1 and CDR2 (germline): MNHEY, SMNVEV (reference sequence). DNA for the CDR3: TGTGCCAGCAGTTTATCGGGACAGGGGGAGACCCAGTACTTC. Protein: CASSLSGQGETQYF.

In regard to this clone: One end of the junction varies from germline; a read error may be responsible. The chain has TRBV5-1 and TRBJ2-5, with 10 bases aligning to TRBD2. Germline V gene lookup returns CDR1 SGHRS and CDR2 YFSETQ. The CDR3 extends over 15 amino acids. CDR3: CASSPIAGGGETQYF. The CDR3 nucleotides read TGTGCCAGCAGCCCAATAGCGGGAGGCGGGGAGACCCAGTACTTC.

The rearrangement joins TRBV6-2 or TRBV6-3 to TRBJ1-2; D not certain. The CDR3 totals 15 residues. Trimming pared 6 bases from V and 4 bases from J, leaving 18 bases between. Germline-derived CDR1 and CDR2 are MNHEY and SVGEGT. The CDR3 DNA reads as TGTGCCAGCAGCCCGATGACAAGTCCCCTCTATGGCTACACCTTC. Encoded protein: CASSPMTSPLYGYTF.

This sequence joins TRBV7-3 and TRBJ2-5; D is undetermined. Trimming removed 5 bases from V and 2 bases from J, with 24 bases in between. The germline gives CDR1 SGHTA, CDR2 FQGTGA. The CDR3 covers 18 residues. CDR3 bases: TGTGCCAGCAGCCGAAACGTTGAACTCACCGAGAAACAAGAGACCCAGTACTTC. It is translated as CASSRNVELTEKQETQYF.

This clone was observed once. The chain joins TRBV7-2 to TRBJ2-5; 9 positions agree with TRBD2. Per germline, CDR1 SGHTA and CDR2 FQGNSA. The V and J ends lost 5 bases and 2 bases, in that order; junction bases with no gene match: 3. This CDR3 is 14 amino acids long. This CDR3 reads CASSRSGGQETQYF. DNA for the CDR3: TGTGCCAGCAGCCGTAGCGGGGGACAAGAGACCCAGTACTTC.

The rearrangement uses TRBV4-1 and TRBJ2-3, with 11 positions matching TRBD2. With V trimmed by 5 bases and J by 4 bases, 5 bases remained unmatched. This CDR3 region has 15 residues. CDR1 is MGHRA, CDR2 YSYEKL, per germline. CDR3 coding DNA: TGCGCCAGCAGCGAACTAGCGGGGGTTCCAGATACGCAGTATTTT. This sequence encodes CASSELAGVPDTQYF.

The genes are TRBV7-9 and TRBJ2-1; 9 bases agree with TRBD2. V gave up 5 bases and J gave up 0 bases; unmatched junction bases: 5. The CDR3 totals 16 residues. Germline V lookup: CDR1 SEHNR, CDR2 FQNEAQ (reference sequence). The CDR3 nucleotides are TGTGCCAGCAGCCCACTAGCGGGCCTCTCCTACAATGAGCAGTTCTTC. Translated: CASSPLAGLSYNEQFF.

The chain joins TRBV19 to TRBJ2-6, with D perhaps TRBD2 (5 bases). V was clipped by 1 base and J by 0 bases, with 16 bases between them. This CDR3 is 19 amino acids long. Germline V gives CDR1 LNHDA, CDR2 SQIVND (reference sequence). In nucleotides, the CDR3 is TGTGCCAGTAGTATAGTGTGGGGATGGGGAGCCTCTGGGGCCAACGTCCTGACTTTC. Translated: CASSIVWGWGASGANVLTF.

The CDR3 loop reads CASSLRLAGRDEQFF. The CDR3 coding sequence is TGTGCCAGCAGCTTAAGACTAGCGGGGCGGGATGAGCAGTTCTTC. V usage is TRBV7-3 and J usage is TRBJ2-1; TRBD2 aligns across 11 bases. Germline V CDR1 and CDR2: SGHTA, FQGTGA. The CDR3 has 15 amino acids. With 1 base clipped from V and 8 bases from J, the junction kept 4 bases outside the gene matches.